The present TCR beta chain was sequenced within a study of technical replicates of blood from a few donors. This clone was observed a single time. Repertoires were generated with immunoSEQ multiplex PCR, while TCRdb's copy carries only in-frame clones and drops some. Among under 75,000 clones listed, 85% to 95% were seen once. The CDR3 length is 14 residues. J was trimmed by 4 bases and V by 5 bases; bases with no gene match: 6. The germline V gene encodes CDR1 KGHSH and CDR2 LQKENI. Sequencing was performed on PBMCs. The chain recombines TRBV18 with TRBJ2-7; 9 bases line up with TRBD1. The receptor was derived from a human donor in good health. Some clones in this sample may be carry-over from other donors' samples. The CDR3 DNA follows: TGTGCCAGCTCAGCCGGGACAGGGAGTTACGAGCAGTACTTC. It is translated as CASSAGTGSYEQYF.